This TCR beta chain emerged from a study of spatial heterogeneity in lung cancer. The time point is: sample taken at primary tumor resection. The sequenced material consisted of unsorted whole RNA from tumor, nontumor lung or frozen PBMC. Every molecule of TCR cDNA had its own unique molecular identifier. Each CDR3 protein gets one entry after TCRdb re-called the 5' RACE reads with MiXCR. The data contain roughly 40,000 distinct CDR3 sequences, approximately 6.8% of them singletons. Sequenced material: PBMCs, taken at surgery. The origin of this receptor is a female donor with early-stage non-small cell lung cancer.

CDR3 sequence (DNA): TGTGCCAGCAACTTCTTCGGAGGGGGGACTGAAGCTTTCTTT. This sequence encodes CASNFFGGGTEAFF. This chain links TRBV28 with TRBJ1-1, with D maybe TRBD1 (6 bases). Germline lookup yields CDR1 MDHEN and CDR2 SYDVKM. The CDR3 runs to 14 residues. V was trimmed by 7 bases and J by 5 bases, leaving 17 bases between them.